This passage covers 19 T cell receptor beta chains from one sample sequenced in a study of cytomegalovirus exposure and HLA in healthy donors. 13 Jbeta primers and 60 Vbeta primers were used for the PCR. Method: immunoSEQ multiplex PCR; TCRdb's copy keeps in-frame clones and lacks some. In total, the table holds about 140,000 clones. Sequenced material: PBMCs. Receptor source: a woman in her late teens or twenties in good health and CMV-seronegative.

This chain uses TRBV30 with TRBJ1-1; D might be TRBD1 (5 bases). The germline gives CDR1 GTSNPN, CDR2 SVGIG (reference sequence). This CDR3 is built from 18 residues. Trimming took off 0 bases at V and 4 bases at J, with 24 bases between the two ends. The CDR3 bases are TGTGCCTGGAGTGTACCAAGGGGAGGCCTTCTGCCGGGCACTGAAGCTTTCTTT. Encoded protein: CAWSVPRGGLLPGTEAFF.

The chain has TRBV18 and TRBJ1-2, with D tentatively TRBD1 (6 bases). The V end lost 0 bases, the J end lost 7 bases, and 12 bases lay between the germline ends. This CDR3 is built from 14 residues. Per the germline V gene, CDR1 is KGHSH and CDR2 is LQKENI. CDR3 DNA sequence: TGTGCCAGCTCACCACCCGCGAACAGGGTTGGCTACACCTTC. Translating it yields CASSPPANRVGYTF.

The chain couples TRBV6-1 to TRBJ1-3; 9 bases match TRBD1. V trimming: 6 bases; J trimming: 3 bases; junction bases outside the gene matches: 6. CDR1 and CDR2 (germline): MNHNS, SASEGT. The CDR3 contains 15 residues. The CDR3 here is CASSPQGALGNTIYF. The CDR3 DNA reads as TGTGCCAGCAGCCCACAGGGGGCGCTTGGAAACACCATATATTTT.

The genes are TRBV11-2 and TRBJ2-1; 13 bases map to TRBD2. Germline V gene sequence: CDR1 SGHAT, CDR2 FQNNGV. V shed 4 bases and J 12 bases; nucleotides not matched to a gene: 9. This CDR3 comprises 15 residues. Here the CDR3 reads CASSSGLAGPVGQFF. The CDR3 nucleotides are TGTGCCAGCAGCTCGGGACTAGCGGGACCGGTAGGGCAGTTCTTC.

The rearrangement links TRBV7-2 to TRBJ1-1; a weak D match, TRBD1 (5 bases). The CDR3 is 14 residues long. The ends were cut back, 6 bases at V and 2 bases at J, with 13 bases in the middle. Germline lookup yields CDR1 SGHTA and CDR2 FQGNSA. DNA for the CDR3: TGTGCCAGCAGGGCGGACAACCGAAACACTGAAGCTTTCTTT. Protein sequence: CASRADNRNTEAFF.

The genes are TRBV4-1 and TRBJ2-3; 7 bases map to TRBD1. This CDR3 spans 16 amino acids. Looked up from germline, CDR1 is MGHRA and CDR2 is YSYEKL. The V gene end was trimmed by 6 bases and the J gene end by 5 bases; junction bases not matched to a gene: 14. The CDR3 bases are TGCGCCAGCAGGACGACAGAGGGGGCGCGGGTAGATACGCAGTATTTT. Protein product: CASRTTEGARVDTQYF.

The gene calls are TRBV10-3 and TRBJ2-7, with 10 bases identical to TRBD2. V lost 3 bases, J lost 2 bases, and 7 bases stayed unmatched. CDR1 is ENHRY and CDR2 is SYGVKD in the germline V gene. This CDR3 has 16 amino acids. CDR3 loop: CAISDPGLADAYEQYF. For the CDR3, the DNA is TGTGCCATCAGTGACCCCGGACTAGCGGACGCCTACGAGCAGTACTTC.

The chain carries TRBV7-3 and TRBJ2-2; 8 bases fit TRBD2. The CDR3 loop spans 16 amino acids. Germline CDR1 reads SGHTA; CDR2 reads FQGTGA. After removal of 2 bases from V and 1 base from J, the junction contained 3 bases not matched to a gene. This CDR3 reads CASSLFGRVNTGELFF. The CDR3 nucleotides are TGTGCCAGCAGCTTATTCGGGAGGGTGAACACCGGGGAGCTGTTTTTT. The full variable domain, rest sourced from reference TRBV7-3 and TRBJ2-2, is GAGVSQTPSNKVTEKGKYVELRCDPISGHTALYWYRQSLGQGPEFLIYFQGTGAADDSGLPNDRFFAVRPEGSVSTLKIQRTERGDSAVYLCASSLFGRVNTGELFFGEGSRLTVL.

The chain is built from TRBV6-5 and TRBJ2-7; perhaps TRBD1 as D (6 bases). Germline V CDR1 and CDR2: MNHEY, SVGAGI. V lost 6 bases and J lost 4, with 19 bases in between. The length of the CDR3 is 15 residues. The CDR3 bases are TGTGCCAGCAGACTTAGTGGACAGCTGGCTTACGAGCAGTACTTC. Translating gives CASRLSGQLAYEQYF.

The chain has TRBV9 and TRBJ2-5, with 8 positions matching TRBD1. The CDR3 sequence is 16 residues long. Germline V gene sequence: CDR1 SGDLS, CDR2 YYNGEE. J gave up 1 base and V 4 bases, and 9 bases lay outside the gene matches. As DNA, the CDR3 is TGTGCCAGCAGCCCCCGTATTGGACAGGGCCAAGAGACCCAGTACTTC. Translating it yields CASSPRIGQGQETQYF.

The CDR3, as DNA: TGTGCCAGCAGTCCGGCCAGCGGGAGTTCCAATGAGCAGTTCTTC. Its protein product is CASSPASGSSNEQFF. The chain carries TRBV6-5 and TRBJ2-1, with TRBD2 matching 8 bases. The V segment lost 5 bases and the J segment 6 bases; nucleotides outside the gene matches: 9. CDR3 length equals 15 residues. CDR1 is MNHEY and CDR2 is SVGAGI in the germline V gene.

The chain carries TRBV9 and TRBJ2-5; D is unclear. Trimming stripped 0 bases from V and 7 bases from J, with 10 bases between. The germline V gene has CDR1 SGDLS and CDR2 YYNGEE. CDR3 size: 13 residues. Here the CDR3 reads CASSVEEATTQYF. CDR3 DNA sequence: TGTGCCAGCAGCGTAGAAGAAGCAACGACCCAGTACTTC.

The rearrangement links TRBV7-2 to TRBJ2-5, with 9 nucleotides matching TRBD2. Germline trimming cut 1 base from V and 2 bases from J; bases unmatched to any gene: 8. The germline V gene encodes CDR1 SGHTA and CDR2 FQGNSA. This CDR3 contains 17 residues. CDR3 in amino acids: CASSLGLAGGAQETQYF. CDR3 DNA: TGTGCCAGCAGCTTAGGGTTGGCGGGGGGGGCTCAAGAGACCCAGTACTTC.

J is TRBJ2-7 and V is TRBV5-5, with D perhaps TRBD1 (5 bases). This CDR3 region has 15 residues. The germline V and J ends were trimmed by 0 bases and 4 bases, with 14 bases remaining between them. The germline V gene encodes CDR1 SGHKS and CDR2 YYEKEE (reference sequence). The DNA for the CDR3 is TGTGCCAGCAGCTTGGCCGCAGGGTCCGGGTACGAGCAGTACTTC. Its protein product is CASSLAAGSGYEQYF.

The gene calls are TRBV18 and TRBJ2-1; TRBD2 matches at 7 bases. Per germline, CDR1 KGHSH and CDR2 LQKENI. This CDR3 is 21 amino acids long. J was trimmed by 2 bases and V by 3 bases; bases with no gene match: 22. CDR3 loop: CASSPRVGTRGGTLAYNEQFF. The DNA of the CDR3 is TGTGCCAGCTCACCTAGGGTCGGCACTAGGGGAGGGACTCTGGCCTACAATGAGCAGTTCTTC.

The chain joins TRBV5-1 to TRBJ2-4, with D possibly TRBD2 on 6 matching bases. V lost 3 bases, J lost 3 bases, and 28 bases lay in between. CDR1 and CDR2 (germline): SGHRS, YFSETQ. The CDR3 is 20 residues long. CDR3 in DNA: TGCGCCAGCAGCTCGCCCACCGGGACTCTTACAAAGTCGGGCAAAAACATTCAGTACTTC. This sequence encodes CASSSPTGTLTKSGKNIQYF.

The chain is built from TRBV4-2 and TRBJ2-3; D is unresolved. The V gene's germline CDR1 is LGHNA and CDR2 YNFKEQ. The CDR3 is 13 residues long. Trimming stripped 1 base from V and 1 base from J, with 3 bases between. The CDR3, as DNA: TGTGCCAGCAGCCAAGCTGGCACAGATACGCAGTATTTT. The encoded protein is CASSQAGTDTQYF.

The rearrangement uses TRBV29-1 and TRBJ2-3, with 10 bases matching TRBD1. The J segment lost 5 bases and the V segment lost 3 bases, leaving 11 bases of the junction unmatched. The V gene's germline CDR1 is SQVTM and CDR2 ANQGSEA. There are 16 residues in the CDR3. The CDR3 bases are TGCAGCGTTGACCCAATAGACAGGGGGCCTGGAGATACGCAGTATTTT. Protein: CSVDPIDRGPGDTQYF.

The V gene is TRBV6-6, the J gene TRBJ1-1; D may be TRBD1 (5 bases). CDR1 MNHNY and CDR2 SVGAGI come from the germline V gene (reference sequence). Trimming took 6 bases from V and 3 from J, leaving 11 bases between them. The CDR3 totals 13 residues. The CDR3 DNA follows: TGTGCCAGCAGCTTGGACACTTACACTGAAGCTTTCTTT. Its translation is CASSLDTYTEAFF.